This T cell receptor (beta chain) was documented in a study of blood T cell repertoires in COVID-19. Study background: Spain, Italy and the United States supplied samples that represented acute and convalescent COVID-19. Sample material is recorded as cDNA or gDNA derived from T cells, B-cell-depleted T cells, or PBMCs.

Original methodology: Reference gene primer amplification gave estimated nucleated cell counts. Assay used: immunoSEQ multiplex PCR; TCRdb lists only in-frame clones, some missing. V, J and clone size were drawn from that table, and D and trimming were deduced from the DNA. This repertoire shows some 200,000 clones, about 80% found once; its top ten account for around 3.1%. The CDR3 is made up of 15 amino acids. Germline CDR1 reads LGHDT; CDR2 reads YNNKEL (reference sequence). Losses at the gene ends were 5 bases for V and 4 bases for J; bases not matched to a gene: 3. The sample comprised peripheral blood. The sequence derives from a woman aged 25 to 45 who had recovered from COVID-19. The V call is TRBV3-1 (or the pseudogene TRBV3-2), the J call TRBJ2-3; 13 bases are shared with TRBD2. CDR3 coding DNA: TGTGCCAGCAGCGAAGGACTAGCGGGAGCAGATACGCAGTATTTT. Translation: CASSEGLAGADTQYF.